This TCR beta chain emerged from a study of blood T cell repertoires in COVID-19. Sequencing used immunoSEQ multiplex PCR; TCRdb keeps in-frame clones, though not all of them. Counted here are nearly 250,000 clones, 70% to 90% occurring once; the ten biggest clones make up over 0.75%. Cohorts were determined from participant-reported clinical history. Within 2 weeks of study entry, exposed participants had contacted a PCR-confirmed or clinician-diagnosed COVID-19 case. The TCR comes from a man in his forties or fifties who had been exposed to COVID-19. The sample consisted of PBMCs or T cells enriched from blood (not recorded which).

The CDR3 nucleotides read TGCGCCAGCAGCGCTGGGACAGGGGTCCTCTACGAGCAGTACGTC. Its translation: CASSAGTGVLYEQYV. The J gene is TRBJ2-7, the V gene TRBV5-1; 10 nucleotides agree with TRBD1. Germline assignment: CDR1 SGHRS and CDR2 YFSETQ. The CDR3 sequence is 15 residues long. V shed 4 bases and J 3 bases; nucleotides not matched to a gene: 7.